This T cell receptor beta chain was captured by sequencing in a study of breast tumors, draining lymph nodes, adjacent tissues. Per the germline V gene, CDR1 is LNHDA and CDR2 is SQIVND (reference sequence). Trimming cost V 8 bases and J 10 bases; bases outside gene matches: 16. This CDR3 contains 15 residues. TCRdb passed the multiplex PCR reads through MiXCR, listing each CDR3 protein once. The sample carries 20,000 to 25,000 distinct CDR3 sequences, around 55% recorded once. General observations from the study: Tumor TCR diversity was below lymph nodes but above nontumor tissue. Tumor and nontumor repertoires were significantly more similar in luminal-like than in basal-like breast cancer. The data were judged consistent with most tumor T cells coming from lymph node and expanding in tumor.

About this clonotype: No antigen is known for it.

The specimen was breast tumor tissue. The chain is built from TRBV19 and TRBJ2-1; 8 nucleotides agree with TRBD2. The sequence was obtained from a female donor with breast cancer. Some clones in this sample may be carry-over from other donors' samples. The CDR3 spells CASLKGSGGLREQFF. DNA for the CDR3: TGTGCCAGTCTCAAGGGGAGCGGGGGACTTAGAGAGCAGTTCTTC.